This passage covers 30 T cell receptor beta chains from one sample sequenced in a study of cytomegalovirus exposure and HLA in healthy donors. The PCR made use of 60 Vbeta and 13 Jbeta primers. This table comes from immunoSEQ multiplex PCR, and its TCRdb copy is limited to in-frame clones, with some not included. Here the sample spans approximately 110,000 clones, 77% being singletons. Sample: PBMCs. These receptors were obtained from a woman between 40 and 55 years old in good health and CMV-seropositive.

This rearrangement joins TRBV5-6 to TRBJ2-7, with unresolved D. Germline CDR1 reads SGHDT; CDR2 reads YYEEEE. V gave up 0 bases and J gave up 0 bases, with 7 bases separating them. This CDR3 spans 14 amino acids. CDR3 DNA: TGTGCCAGCAGCTTGGACGGAGACTCCTACGAGCAGTACTTC. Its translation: CASSLDGDSYEQYF.

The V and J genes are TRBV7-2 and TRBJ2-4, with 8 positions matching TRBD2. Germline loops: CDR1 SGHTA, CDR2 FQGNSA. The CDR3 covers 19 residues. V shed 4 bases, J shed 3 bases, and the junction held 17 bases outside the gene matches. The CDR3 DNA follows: TGTGCCAGCAGCTCATCCGGGACTAGAGACCCTAAGGGCAAAAACATTCAGTACTTC. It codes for CASSSSGTRDPKGKNIQYF.

The CDR3: CSVGSGTGPQETQYF. CDR3 bases: TGCAGCGTCGGCAGCGGGACAGGGCCCCAAGAGACCCAGTACTTC. The rearrangement uses TRBV29-1 and TRBJ2-5; 9 nucleotides match TRBD1. V was clipped by 6 bases and J by 1 base; unmatched bases: 9. Germline values: CDR1 SQVTM, CDR2 ANQGSEA. CDR3 size: 15 residues.

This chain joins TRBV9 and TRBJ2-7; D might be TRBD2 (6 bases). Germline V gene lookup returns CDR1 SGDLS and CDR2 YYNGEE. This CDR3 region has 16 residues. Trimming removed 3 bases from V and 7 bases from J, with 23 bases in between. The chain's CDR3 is CASSDTPGLTSEEQYF. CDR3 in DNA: TGTGCCAGCAGCGATACTCCGGGACTCACCTCCGAGGAGCAGTACTTC. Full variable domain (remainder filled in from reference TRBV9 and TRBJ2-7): DSGVTQTPKHLITATGQRVTLRCSPRSGDLSVYWYQQSLDQGLQFLIQYYNGEERAKGNILERFSAQQFPDLHSELNLSSLELGDSALYFCASSDTPGLTSEEQYFGPGTRLTVT.

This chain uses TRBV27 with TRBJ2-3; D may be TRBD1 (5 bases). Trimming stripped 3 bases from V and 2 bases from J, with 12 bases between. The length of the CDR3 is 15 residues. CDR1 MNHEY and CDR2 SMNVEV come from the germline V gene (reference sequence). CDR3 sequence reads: CASSLGPVPTDTQYF. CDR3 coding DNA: TGTGCCAGCAGTTTGGGGCCGGTACCCACAGATACGCAGTATTTT.

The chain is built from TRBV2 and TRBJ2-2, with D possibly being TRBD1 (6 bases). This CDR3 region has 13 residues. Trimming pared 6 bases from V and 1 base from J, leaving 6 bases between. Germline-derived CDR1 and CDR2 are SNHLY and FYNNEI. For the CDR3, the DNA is TGTGCCAGCAGGGGACAGAACACCGGGGAGCTGTTTTTT. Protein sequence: CASRGQNTGELFF.

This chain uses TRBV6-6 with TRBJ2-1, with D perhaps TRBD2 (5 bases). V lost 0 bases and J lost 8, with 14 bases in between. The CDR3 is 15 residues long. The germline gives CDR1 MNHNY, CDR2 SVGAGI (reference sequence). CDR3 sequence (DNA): TGTGCCAGCAGTTACTCGGAGGACTCCTTGGATGAGCAGTTCTTC. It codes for CASSYSEDSLDEQFF.

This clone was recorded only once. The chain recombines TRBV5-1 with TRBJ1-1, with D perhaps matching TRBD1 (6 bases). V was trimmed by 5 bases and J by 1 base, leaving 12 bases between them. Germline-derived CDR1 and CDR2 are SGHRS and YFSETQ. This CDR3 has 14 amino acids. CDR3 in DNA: TGCGCCAGCAGAACGACAGGACGGAACACTGAAGCTTTCTTT. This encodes CASRTTGRNTEAFF.

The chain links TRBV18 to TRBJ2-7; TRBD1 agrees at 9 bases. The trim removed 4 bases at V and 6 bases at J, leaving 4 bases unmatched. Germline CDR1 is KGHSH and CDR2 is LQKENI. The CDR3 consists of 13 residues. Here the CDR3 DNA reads TGTGCCAGCTCACTAGGGACAGGGAGCGAGCAGTACTTC. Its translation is CASSLGTGSEQYF.

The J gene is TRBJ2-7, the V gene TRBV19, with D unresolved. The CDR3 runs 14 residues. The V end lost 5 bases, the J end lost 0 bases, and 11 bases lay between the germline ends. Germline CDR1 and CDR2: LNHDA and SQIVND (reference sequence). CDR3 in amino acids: CASSPRISSYEQYF. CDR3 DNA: TGTGCCAGTAGTCCGCGGATCAGCTCCTACGAGCAGTACTTC.

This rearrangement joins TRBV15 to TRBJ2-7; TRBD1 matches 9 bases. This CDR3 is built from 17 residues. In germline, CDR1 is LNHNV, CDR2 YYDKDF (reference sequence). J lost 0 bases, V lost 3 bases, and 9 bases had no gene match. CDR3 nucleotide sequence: TGTGCCACCAGCAGTGTCCCGGGACAGGGACTCTCCTACGAGCAGTACTTC. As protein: CATSSVPGQGLSYEQYF.

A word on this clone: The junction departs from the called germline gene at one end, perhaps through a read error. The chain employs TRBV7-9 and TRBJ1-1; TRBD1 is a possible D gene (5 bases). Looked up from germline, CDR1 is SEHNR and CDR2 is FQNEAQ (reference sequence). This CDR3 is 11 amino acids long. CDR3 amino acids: CSSREATEAFF. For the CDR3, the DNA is TGTTCCAGCAGGGAGGCCACTGAAGCTTTCTTT.

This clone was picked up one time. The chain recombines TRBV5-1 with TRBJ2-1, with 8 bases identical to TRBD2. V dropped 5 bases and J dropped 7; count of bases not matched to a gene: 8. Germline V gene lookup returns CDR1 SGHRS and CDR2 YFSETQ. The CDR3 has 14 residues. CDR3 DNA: TGCGCCAGCAGGTCCTTACGGGAGGGGAATGAGCAGTTCTTC. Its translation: CASRSLREGNEQFF.

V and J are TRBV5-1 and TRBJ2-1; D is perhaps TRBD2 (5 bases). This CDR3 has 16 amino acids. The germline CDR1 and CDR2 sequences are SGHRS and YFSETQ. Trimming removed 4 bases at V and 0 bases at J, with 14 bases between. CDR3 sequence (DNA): TGCGCCAGCAGCCGACAATCGGGGAGCTCCTACAATGAGCAGTTCTTC. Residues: CASSRQSGSSYNEQFF.

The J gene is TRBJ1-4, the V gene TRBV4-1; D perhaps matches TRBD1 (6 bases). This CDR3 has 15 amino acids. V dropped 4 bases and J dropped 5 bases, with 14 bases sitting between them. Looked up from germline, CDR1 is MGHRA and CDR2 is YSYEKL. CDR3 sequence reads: CASSPEGRGNEKLFF. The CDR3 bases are TGCGCCAGCAGCCCCGAGGGCAGGGGAAATGAAAAACTGTTTTTT.

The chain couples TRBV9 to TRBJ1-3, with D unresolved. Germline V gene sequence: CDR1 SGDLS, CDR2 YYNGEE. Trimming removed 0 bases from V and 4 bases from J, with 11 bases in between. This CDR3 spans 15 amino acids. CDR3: CASSVAPGAGNTIYF. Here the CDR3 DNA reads TGTGCCAGCAGCGTAGCTCCAGGCGCAGGAAACACCATATATTTT.

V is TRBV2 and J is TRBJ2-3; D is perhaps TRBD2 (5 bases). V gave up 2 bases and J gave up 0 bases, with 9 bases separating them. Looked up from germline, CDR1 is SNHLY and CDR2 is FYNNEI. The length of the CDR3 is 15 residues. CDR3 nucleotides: TGTGCCAGCAGTGAAAGGGAGACTAGCACAGATACGCAGTATTTT. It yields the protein CASSERETSTDTQYF.

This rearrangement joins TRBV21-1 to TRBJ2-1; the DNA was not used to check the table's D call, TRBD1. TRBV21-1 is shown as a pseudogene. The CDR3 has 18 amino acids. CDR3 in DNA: TGTGCCAGCAACCACCCCTGGTGTCGGGACACGCCCTACAATGAGCAGTTCTTC. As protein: CASNHPWCRDTPYNEQFF.

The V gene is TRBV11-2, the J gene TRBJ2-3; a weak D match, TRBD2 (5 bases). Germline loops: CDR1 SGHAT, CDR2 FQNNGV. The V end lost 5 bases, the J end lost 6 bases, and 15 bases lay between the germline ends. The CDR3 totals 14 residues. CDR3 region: CASSPTGLADTQYF. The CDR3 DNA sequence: TGTGCCAGCAGCCCAACCGGACTGGCGGATACGCAGTATTTT. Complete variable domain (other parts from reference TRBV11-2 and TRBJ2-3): EAGVAQSPRYKIIEKRQSVAFWCNPISGHATLYWYQQILGQGPKLLIQFQNNGVVDDSQLPKDRFSAERLKGVDSTLKIQPAKLEDSAVYLCASSPTGLADTQYFGPGTRLTVL.

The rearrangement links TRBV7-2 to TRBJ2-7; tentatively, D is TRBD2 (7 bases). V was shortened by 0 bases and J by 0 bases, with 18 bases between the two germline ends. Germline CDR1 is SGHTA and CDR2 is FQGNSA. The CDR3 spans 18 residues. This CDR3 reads CASSLAQLGGGFSYEQYF. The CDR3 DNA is TGTGCCAGCAGCTTAGCTCAATTGGGAGGGGGATTCTCCTACGAGCAGTACTTC.

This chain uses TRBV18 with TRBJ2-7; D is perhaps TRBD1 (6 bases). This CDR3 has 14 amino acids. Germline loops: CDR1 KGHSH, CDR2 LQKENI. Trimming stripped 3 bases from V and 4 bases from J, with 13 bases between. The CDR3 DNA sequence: TGTGCCAGCTCACCCAGGGGTGGGGTTTACGAGCAGTACTTC. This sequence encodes CASSPRGGVYEQYF.

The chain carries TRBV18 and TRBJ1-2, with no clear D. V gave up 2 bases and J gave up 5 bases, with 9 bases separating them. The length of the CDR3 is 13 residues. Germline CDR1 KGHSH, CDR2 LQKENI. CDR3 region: CASSPSRQYGYTF. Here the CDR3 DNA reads TGTGCCAGCTCACCATCCAGGCAATATGGCTACACCTTC.

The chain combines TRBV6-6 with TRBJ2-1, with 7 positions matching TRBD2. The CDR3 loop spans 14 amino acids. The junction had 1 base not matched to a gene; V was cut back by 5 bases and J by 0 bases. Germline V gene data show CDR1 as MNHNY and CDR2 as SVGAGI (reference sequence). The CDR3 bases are TGTGCCAGCAGTAGCGGGATCTCCTACAATGAGCAGTTCTTC. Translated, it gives CASSSGISYNEQFF.

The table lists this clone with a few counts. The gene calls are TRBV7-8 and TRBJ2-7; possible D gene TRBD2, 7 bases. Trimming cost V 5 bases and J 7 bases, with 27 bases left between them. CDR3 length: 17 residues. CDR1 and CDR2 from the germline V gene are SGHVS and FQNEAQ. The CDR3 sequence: CASSPRGRGATPGEQYF. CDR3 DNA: TGTGCCAGCAGCCCCCGGGGGAGGGGGGCTACGCCGGGAGAGCAGTACTTC.

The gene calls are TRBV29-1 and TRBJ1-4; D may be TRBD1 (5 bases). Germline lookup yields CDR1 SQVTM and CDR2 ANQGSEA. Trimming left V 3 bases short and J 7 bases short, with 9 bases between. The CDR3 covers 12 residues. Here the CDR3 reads CSVDQGGEKLFF. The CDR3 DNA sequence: TGCAGCGTTGATCAGGGCGGTGAAAAACTGTTTTTT. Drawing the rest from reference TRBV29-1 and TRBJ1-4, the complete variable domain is SAVISQKPSRDICQRGTSLTIQCQVDSQVTMMFWYRQQPGQSLTLIATANQGSEATYESGFVIDKFPISRPNLTFSTLTVSNMSPEDSSIYLCSVDQGGEKLFFGSGTQLSVL.

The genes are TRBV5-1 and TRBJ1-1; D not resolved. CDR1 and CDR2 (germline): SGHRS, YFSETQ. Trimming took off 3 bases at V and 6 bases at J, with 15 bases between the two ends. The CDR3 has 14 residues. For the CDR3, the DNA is TGCGCCAGCAGCTCCGGACTGACTGACTCTGAAGCTTTCTTT. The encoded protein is CASSSGLTDSEAFF.

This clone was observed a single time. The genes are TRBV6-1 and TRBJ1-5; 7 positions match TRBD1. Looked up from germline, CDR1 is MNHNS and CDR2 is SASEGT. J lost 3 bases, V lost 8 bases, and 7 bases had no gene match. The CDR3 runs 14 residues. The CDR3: CASWGRGVNQPQHF. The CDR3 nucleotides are TGTGCCAGCTGGGGCAGGGGGGTCAATCAGCCCCAGCATTTT.

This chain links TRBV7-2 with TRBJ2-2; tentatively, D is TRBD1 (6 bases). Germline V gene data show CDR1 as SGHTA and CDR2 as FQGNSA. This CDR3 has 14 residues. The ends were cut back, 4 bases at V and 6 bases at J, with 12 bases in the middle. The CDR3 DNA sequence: TGTGCCAGCAGCTCCAACAGGGCGGCCGGGGAGCTGTTTTTT. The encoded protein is CASSSNRAAGELFF. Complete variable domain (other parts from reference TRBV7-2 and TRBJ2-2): GAGVSQSPSNKVTEKGKDVELRCDPISGHTALYWYRQSLGQGLEFLIYFQGNSAPDKSGLPSDRFSAERTGGSVSTLTIQRTQQEDSAVYLCASSSNRAAGELFFGEGSRLTVL.

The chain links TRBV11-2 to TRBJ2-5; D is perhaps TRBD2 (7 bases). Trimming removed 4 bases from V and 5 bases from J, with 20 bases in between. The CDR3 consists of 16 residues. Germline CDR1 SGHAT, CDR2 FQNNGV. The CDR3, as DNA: TGTGCCAGCAGCTATAGCTTACAGGGCGGGAGCGAGACCCAGTACTTC. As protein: CASSYSLQGGSETQYF.

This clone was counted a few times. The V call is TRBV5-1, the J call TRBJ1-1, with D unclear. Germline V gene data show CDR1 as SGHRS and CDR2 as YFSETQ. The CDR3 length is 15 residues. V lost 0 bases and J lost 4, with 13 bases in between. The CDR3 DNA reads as TGCGCCAGCAGCTTGGAATGGGGAGGAGGCACTGAAGCTTTCTTT. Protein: CASSLEWGGGTEAFF.